Shown below are 18 T cell receptor beta chains from a single sample sequenced in a study of cytomegalovirus exposure and HLA in healthy donors. The primer mix had 60 Vbeta and 13 Jbeta primers. The repertoire was sequenced with immunoSEQ multiplex PCR; TCRdb's copy has only in-frame clones and lacks some. The table lists 100,000 to 150,000 clones, 81% of them singletons. Sequencing was performed on PBMCs. These receptors were collected from a young man in good health and CMV-seronegative.

Written as DNA, the CDR3 is TGTGCCAGCAGTTACGCAGGGCGCACAGATACGCAGTATTTT. Translated: CASSYAGRTDTQYF. The chain has TRBV6-5 and TRBJ2-3; D might be TRBD1 (5 bases). The V and J ends lost 2 bases and 1 base respectively, with 7 bases between them. CDR3 length: 14 residues. Germline V lookup: CDR1 MNHEY, CDR2 SVGAGI.

This sequence joins TRBV28 and TRBJ1-4, with TRBD1 matching 7 bases. Germline V gives CDR1 MDHEN, CDR2 SYDVKM. Trimming cost V 2 bases and J 8 bases; bases outside gene matches: 8. This CDR3 contains 15 residues. CDR3 sequence reads: CASSLLGGVGEKLFF. The CDR3, as DNA: TGTGCCAGCAGTTTACTAGGGGGCGTCGGGGAAAAACTGTTTTTT.

This chain links TRBV7-9 with TRBJ2-7; the D gene is possibly TRBD1 (6 bases). Germline V lookup: CDR1 SEHNR, CDR2 FQNEAQ (reference sequence). The CDR3 is made up of 14 amino acids. Trimming shortened V by 11 bases and J by 5 bases, and 22 bases separated the two germline ends. CDR3: CACEQQGRLDEQYF. The CDR3 nucleotides read TGTGCCTGCGAACAACAGGGAAGGCTGGACGAGCAGTACTTC.

The chain has TRBV11-2 and TRBJ1-3; D may be TRBD1 (5 bases). This CDR3 region has 14 residues. V was clipped by 3 bases and J by 2 bases, with 8 bases between them. The V gene's germline CDR1 is SGHAT and CDR2 FQNNGV. The DNA for the CDR3 is TGTGCCAGCAGCTTCGGGGGGACTGGAAACACCATATATTTT. It translates to CASSFGGTGNTIYF. Combining the CDR3 with reference TRBV11-2 and TRBJ1-3 gives the whole variable domain EAGVAQSPRYKIIEKRQSVAFWCNPISGHATLYWYQQILGQGPKLLIQFQNNGVVDDSQLPKDRFSAERLKGVDSTLKIQPAKLEDSAVYLCASSFGGTGNTIYFGEGSWLTVV.

The gene calls are TRBV9 and TRBJ1-4, with D possibly being TRBD1 (5 bases). The CDR3 is 16 amino acids. V lost 1 base to trimming and J lost 5 bases, with 15 bases between them. From germline, CDR1 is SGDLS and CDR2 YYNGEE. The CDR3 here is CASSVRGGWVNEKLFF. CDR3 nucleotide sequence: TGTGCCAGCAGCGTAAGGGGCGGTTGGGTGAATGAAAAACTGTTTTTT.

This clone was detected once. The chain recombines TRBV30 with TRBJ1-1; perhaps TRBD1 as D (5 bases). From germline, CDR1 is GTSNPN and CDR2 SVGIG (reference sequence). This CDR3 is built from 14 residues. Trimming cost V 6 bases and J 6 bases, with 20 bases left between them. The CDR3 DNA is TGTGCCTGTCATAGGACATATAACTCCCCTGAAGCTTTCTTT. It specifies CACHRTYNSPEAFF.

The chain couples TRBV28 to TRBJ1-2; D might be TRBD1 (5 bases). This CDR3 is built from 17 residues. V was cut by 5 bases and J by 4 bases, with 23 bases left in between. Germline lookup yields CDR1 MDHEN and CDR2 SYDVKM. CDR3 DNA sequence: TGTGCCAGCAGTCTGACAGAAGTCGATCTTACTCTCTATGGCTACACCTTC. Translation: CASSLTEVDLTLYGYTF.

The rearrangement links TRBV5-4 to TRBJ1-2; D perhaps matches TRBD1 (6 bases). Germline lookup yields CDR1 SGHNT and CDR2 YYREEE (reference sequence). The CDR3 totals 13 residues. The ends were cut back, 4 bases at V and 8 bases at J, with 15 bases in the middle. The CDR3: CASSGDRQGGYTF. In DNA, the CDR3 is TGTGCCAGCAGCGGCGACAGGCAGGGGGGCTACACCTTC.

The J gene is TRBJ1-5, the V gene TRBV19; 7 nucleotides align to TRBD1. The CDR3 has 16 residues. The trim removed 5 bases at V and 3 bases at J, leaving 10 bases unmatched. Per germline, CDR1 LNHDA and CDR2 SQIVND (reference sequence). CDR3 amino acids: CASSPSPGQHNQPQHF. CDR3 in DNA: TGTGCCAGTAGTCCGTCCCCGGGACAGCACAATCAGCCCCAGCATTTT.

There are a few counts of this clone. This sequence joins TRBV19 and TRBJ2-7; maybe TRBD2 (5 bases). There are 15 residues in the CDR3. V dropped 7 bases and J dropped 1 base, with 17 bases sitting between them. Germline CDR1 is LNHDA and CDR2 is SQIVND (reference sequence). In DNA, the CDR3 is TGTGCCAGTACCCTCGGGGTAGGGCAGTCCTACGAGCAGTACTTC. Translating gives CASTLGVGQSYEQYF.

The chain uses TRBV5-6 and TRBJ1-5, with TRBD1 matching over 8 bases. This CDR3 is built from 16 residues. Trimming took 0 bases from V and 9 from J; bases not matched to a gene: 11. Germline CDR1 and CDR2: SGHDT and YYEEEE. The CDR3 nucleotides read TGTGCCAGCAGCTTGGGGGGCGGCAGGGGGCTTGTGCCCCAGCATTTT. It encodes CASSLGGGRGLVPQHF.

Regarding this clone: The identical CDR3 is also encoded by other nucleotide sequences in the sample. V gene TRBV27 combines with J gene TRBJ2-7, with D tentatively TRBD1 (5 bases). There are 12 residues in the CDR3. Germline CDR1 MNHEY, CDR2 SMNVEV (reference sequence). Trimming cost V 5 bases and J 4 bases, with 9 bases left between them. The CDR3 nucleotides read TGTGCCAGCAGTCGTACAGGATACGAGCAGTACTTC. It encodes CASSRTGYEQYF.

The CDR3 sequence: CASSEEGNQPQHF. In nucleotides, the CDR3 is TGTGCCAGCAGTGAAGAGGGGAATCAGCCCCAGCATTTT. The V gene is TRBV2, the J gene TRBJ1-5, with D perhaps TRBD1 (5 bases). The CDR3 covers 13 residues. Trimming took 1 base from V and 4 from J, leaving 5 bases between them. Germline V lookup: CDR1 SNHLY, CDR2 FYNNEI.

The table lists this clone with a count of one. The rearrangement joins TRBV5-1 to TRBJ2-5, with 8 bases lining up with TRBD1. Trimming removed 0 bases from V and 5 bases from J; junction bases left unmatched: 6. This CDR3 has 15 residues. Germline CDR1 SGHRS, CDR2 YFSETQ. As DNA, the CDR3 is TGCGCCAGCAGCTTGGCTCAGGGGGCCGGGGAGACCCAGTACTTC. Protein: CASSLAQGAGETQYF.

This clone appeared a few times. V and J are TRBV5-1 and TRBJ1-1; D remains unclear. Between the trimmed V and J ends, which lost 3 bases and 1 base, there was a span of 7 bases. Germline CDR1 is SGHRS and CDR2 is YFSETQ. This CDR3 is 13 amino acids long. CDR3 residues: CASSSPGNTEAFF. The CDR3 DNA sequence: TGCGCCAGCAGCTCCCCCGGGAACACTGAAGCTTTCTTT.

Here the CDR3 DNA reads TGTGCCAGCAGCCAGGCGGGGGGGTATGGCTACACCTTC. Its translation: CASSQAGGYGYTF. The V and J genes are TRBV7-2 and TRBJ1-2, with D perhaps TRBD1 (5 bases). V lost 5 bases and J lost 5, with 12 bases in between. Germline V CDR1 and CDR2: SGHTA, FQGNSA. The CDR3 spans 13 residues.

The V and J genes are TRBV19 and TRBJ2-5, with 10 bases identical to TRBD2. Germline loops: CDR1 LNHDA, CDR2 SQIVND (reference sequence). The CDR3 runs to 14 residues. Trimming removed 4 bases from V and 7 bases from J; junction bases left unmatched: 6. CDR3 DNA: TGTGCCAGTAGTAGTTCTAGCGGGGGTTGGACCCAGTACTTC. It specifies CASSSSSGGWTQYF.

This clone was seen a single time. The V gene is TRBV28, the J gene TRBJ1-1; D is uncertain. This CDR3 has 14 residues. Per germline, CDR1 MDHEN and CDR2 SYDVKM. Deletions cut 7 bases from V and 0 bases from J, with 12 bases between. The CDR3: CASTLLQMNTEAFF. CDR3 nucleotides: TGTGCCAGCACCCTCCTCCAGATGAACACTGAAGCTTTCTTT.